This T cell receptor (beta chain) stems from a study of blood T cell repertoires in COVID-19. Study information: COVID-19 samples, acute and convalescent, were from the United States, Italy and Spain. Nucleic acid was either cDNA or gDNA, and it came from T cells, B-cell-depleted T cells, or PBMCs.

The authors' processing: By means of reference gene primer amplification, nucleated cell counts were estimated. The method was immunoSEQ multiplex PCR; TCRdb's version includes in-frame clones alone and lacks a portion of them. V, J and clone size were drawn from that table, and D and trimming were deduced from the DNA. The sample contains 95,000 or so clones, 75% to 85% of which appear only once. The CDR3 is 19 residues long. CDR1 and CDR2 (germline): SGHVS, FQNEAQ. Losses at the gene ends were 1 base for V and 8 bases for J; bases not matched to a gene: 20. The material sequenced was peripheral blood. The receptor's source is a woman older than 75 with active or convalescent COVID-19. The V and J genes are TRBV7-8 and TRBJ2-3, with 8 bases identical to TRBD2. The chain's CDR3 is CASSLEGRLAGGGGPTQYF. The DNA of the CDR3 is TGTGCCAGCAGCTTAGAAGGCAGGCTAGCGGGCGGCGGCGGCCCTACGCAGTATTTT.